The 10 T cell receptor beta chains listed next were all sequenced from one sample in a study of cytomegalovirus exposure and HLA in healthy donors. Some clones are missing from TCRdb's copy, which holds only in-frame ones; the method was immunoSEQ multiplex PCR. The top ten hold approximately 3% of the sample, which has around 200,000 clones, around 81% seen once. Sequencing input: PBMCs. Receptors were obtained from a woman aged 18-29 years in good health and CMV-seropositive.

V usage is TRBV7-9 and J usage is TRBJ1-2; TRBD1 agrees at 7 bases. CDR3 length: 14 amino acids. Germline loops: CDR1 SEHNR, CDR2 FQNEAQ (reference sequence). The junction had 6 bases not matched to a gene; V was cut back by 3 bases and J by 5 bases. CDR3 DNA: TGTGCCAGCAGCTTTGGGGGACAGCTTTATGGCTACACCTTC. It encodes CASSFGGQLYGYTF.

V usage is TRBV7-9 and J usage is TRBJ2-3, with D unclear. This CDR3 region has 16 residues. The germline gives CDR1 SEHNR, CDR2 FQNEAQ (reference sequence). Trimming stripped 4 bases from V and 2 bases from J, with 16 bases between. CDR3 in DNA: TGTGCCAGCAGCTCACCCCCCTCGGGTCACACAGATACGCAGTATTTT. Protein sequence: CASSSPPSGHTDTQYF.

The V gene is TRBV27, the J gene TRBJ1-1; D uncertain. Per germline, CDR1 MNHEY and CDR2 SMNVEV (reference sequence). This CDR3 is 13 amino acids long. Trimming cost V 7 bases and J 5 bases, with 14 bases left between them. The chain's CDR3 is CASTPAGITEAFF. CDR3 DNA: TGTGCCAGCACCCCGGCGGGGATTACTGAAGCTTTCTTT.

The rearrangement links TRBV19 to TRBJ1-4; 12 bases are shared with TRBD1. Trimming took 7 bases from V and 7 from J; bases not matched to a gene: 4. This CDR3 has 14 amino acids. CDR1 and CDR2 from the germline V gene are LNHDA and SQIVND (reference sequence). CDR3 sequence reads: CASTGTGGREKLFF. In DNA form, the CDR3 reads TGTGCCAGTACGGGGACAGGGGGCCGTGAAAAACTGTTTTTT.

V and J are TRBV7-6 and TRBJ2-5; D is unresolved. CDR3 length: 13 residues. Germline assignment: CDR1 SGHVS and CDR2 FNYEAQ. V was clipped by 5 bases and J by 2 bases, with 9 bases between them. The CDR3 region is CASSRDLQETQYF. The CDR3 bases are TGTGCCAGCAGCCGAGACTTGCAAGAGACCCAGTACTTC. Full variable domain (remainder filled in from reference TRBV7-6 and TRBJ2-5): GAGVSQSPRYKVTKRGQDVALRCDPISGHVSLYWYRQALGQGPEFLTYFNYEAQQDKSGLPNDRFSAERPEGSISTLTIQRTEQRDSAMYRCASSRDLQETQYFGPGTRLLVL.

This clone was seen a few times. V is TRBV5-1 and J is TRBJ1-1; the D gene is possibly TRBD1 (5 bases). From germline, CDR1 is SGHRS and CDR2 YFSETQ. V gave up 1 base and J gave up 4 bases, with 8 bases separating them. The CDR3 spans 13 residues. The CDR3: CASSLWGGTEAFF. In DNA form, the CDR3 reads TGCGCCAGCAGCTTGTGGGGGGGCACTGAAGCTTTCTTT.

Here the CDR3 DNA reads TGTGCCAGCAGTCTGGGGGCGGATACTGAAGCTTTCTTT. It yields the protein CASSLGADTEAFF. The chain recombines TRBV6-1 with TRBJ1-1; D might be TRBD1 (6 bases). CDR1 MNHNS and CDR2 SASEGT come from the germline V gene. There are 13 residues in the CDR3. With 5 bases removed from V and 5 bases from J, the gap between germline ends came to 12 bases.

J is TRBJ1-1 and V is TRBV9; D perhaps matches TRBD1 (6 bases). Germline values: CDR1 SGDLS, CDR2 YYNGEE. The CDR3 runs 14 residues. Trimming shortened V by 7 bases and J by 5 bases, and 18 bases separated the two germline ends. The CDR3 DNA follows: TGTGCCAGCGCCCCCCCAGGGGCCGGGACTGAAGCTTTCTTT. Translating gives CASAPPGAGTEAFF.

The CDR3 here is CANRQDGQPQHF. The CDR3 DNA sequence: TGTGCCAATCGACAGGATGGACAGCCCCAGCATTTT. The chain couples TRBV19 to TRBJ1-5, with D possibly TRBD1 on 6 matching bases. Germline V lookup: CDR1 LNHDA, CDR2 SQIVND (reference sequence). The CDR3 loop spans 12 amino acids. V lost 10 bases, J lost 7 bases, and 14 bases lay in between.

Concerning this clone itself: Additional DNA sequences in this sample encode the identical CDR3. The chain is built from TRBV9 and TRBJ2-3; 8 bases are shared with TRBD2. The CDR3 contains 16 residues. The V gene's germline CDR1 is SGDLS and CDR2 YYNGEE. J was trimmed by 2 bases and V by 0 bases; bases with no gene match: 5. Here the CDR3 DNA reads TGTGCCAGCAGCGTAGCGGCGGGGGGCAACACAGATACGCAGTATTTT. This translates into CASSVAAGGNTDTQYF.